These 21 T cell receptor beta chains originate from one sample sequenced in a study of preoperative IRX-2 immunotherapy in early breast cancer (dated by TCRdb to about 2019). What the treatment or condition label conveys for this sample: preoperative locoregional IRX-2 cytokine immunotherapy. Library preparation was by the immunoSEQ multiplex PCR assay. TCRdb took over this immuneACCESS table, retaining in-frame rearrangements with V and J assigned. Such tables are incomplete; in checked studies, under half of the missing clones stem from an unresolved V gene, and the remainder is unexplained. The sample table records more than 20,000 clones; approximately 80% of these occur just once. The ten largest clones capture around 2.2% of the sample. The sample here was lymph node tissue, taken before IRX-2 immunotherapy. These receptors were obtained from a human donor with breast cancer.

V usage is TRBV28 and J usage is TRBJ1-6; D gene ambiguous. The CDR3 runs to 12 residues. CDR1 is MDHEN and CDR2 is SYDVKM in the germline V gene. Trimming removed 2 bases from V and 14 bases from J, with 10 bases in between. CDR3 residues: CASSLGLGTLHF. CDR3 in DNA: TGTGCCAGCAGTTTAGGGTTAGGGACCCTCCACTTT.

This clone came up a few times. The rearrangement uses TRBV28 and TRBJ2-2, with D unresolved. CDR1 and CDR2 (germline): MDHEN, SYDVKM. This CDR3 comprises 12 residues. V shed 6 bases and J shed 6 bases, with 8 bases lying between them. The CDR3: CASSPSPGELFF. The CDR3 DNA sequence: TGTGCCAGCAGCCCCTCCCCCGGGGAGCTGTTTTTT.

The V call is TRBV29-1, the J call TRBJ1-3; 8 bases are shared with TRBD1. Trimming took 6 bases from V and 2 from J; bases not matched to a gene: 6. This CDR3 region has 14 residues. Germline V gene sequence: CDR1 SQVTM, CDR2 ANQGSEA. The CDR3: CSVGTGGPGNTIYF. The CDR3 DNA reads as TGCAGCGTCGGTACAGGGGGACCTGGAAACACCATATATTTT.

The chain joins TRBV19 to TRBJ1-2, with 8 bases matching TRBD1. The V and J ends lost 6 bases and 5 bases, in that order; junction bases with no gene match: 17. This CDR3 region has 17 residues. Germline V gene sequence: CDR1 LNHDA, CDR2 SQIVND (reference sequence). The CDR3 loop reads CASSRYGTGYISYGYTF. The CDR3 DNA sequence: TGTGCCAGTAGCCGTTATGGGACAGGATACATTTCGTATGGCTACACCTTC.

The sample holds one count of this clone. Here the CDR3 reads CASRSLTTDEKLFF. The CDR3 DNA follows: TGCGCCAGCCGATCCCTGACAACCGATGAAAAACTGTTTTTT. The J gene is TRBJ1-4, the V gene TRBV5-1; D not certain. Trimming removed 7 bases from V and 6 bases from J, with 16 bases in between. The CDR3 length is 14 residues. Germline lookup yields CDR1 SGHRS and CDR2 YFSETQ. The entire variable domain, with the rest obtained from reference TRBV5-1 and TRBJ1-4, is as follows: KAGVTQTPRYLIKTRGQQVTLSCSPISGHRSVSWYQQTPGQGLQFLFEYFSETQRNKGNFPGRFSGRQFSNSRSEMNVSTLELGDSALYLCASRSLTTDEKLFFGSGTQLSVL.

The chain links TRBV28 to TRBJ2-3; D remains unclear. Trimming took off 7 bases at V and 0 bases at J, with 8 bases between the two ends. CDR1 is MDHEN and CDR2 is SYDVKM in the germline V gene. The CDR3 covers 13 residues. CDR3 amino acids: CASKLPSTDTQYF. The CDR3 region has the DNA TGTGCCAGCAAACTCCCTAGCACAGATACGCAGTATTTT.

The chain joins TRBV5-1 to TRBJ2-5; 11 positions match TRBD2. Germline lookup yields CDR1 SGHRS and CDR2 YFSETQ. The CDR3 consists of 15 residues. With 2 bases clipped from V and 4 bases from J, the junction kept 4 bases outside the gene matches. This CDR3 is CASSFQGTSGETQYF. CDR3 coding DNA: TGCGCCAGCAGCTTCCAGGGGACTAGCGGAGAGACCCAGTACTTC.

By sample share, this clone is medium-sized. The V and J genes are TRBV11-3 and TRBJ1-2; D gene unclear. Trimming removed 3 bases at V and 1 base at J, with 12 bases between. Looked up from germline, CDR1 is SGHNT and CDR2 is YENEEA. The CDR3 has 15 residues. The CDR3 sequence: CASSLPEPDNYGYTF. DNA for the CDR3: TGTGCCAGCAGCTTGCCGGAGCCCGATAACTATGGCTACACCTTC.

V is TRBV6-8 and J is TRBJ2-3; 9 bases match TRBD1. Germline CDR1 reads MNHGY; CDR2 reads SAAAGT. The CDR3 has 13 amino acids. Trimming removed 7 bases from V and 9 bases from J; junction bases left unmatched: 8. The CDR3 loop reads CASKGQGSGTQYF. The CDR3 DNA sequence: TGTGCCAGCAAGGGACAGGGAAGTGGGACGCAGTATTTT.

This clone showed up just a few times. The CDR3 spells CASSYRRNNQPQHF. The CDR3 nucleotides are TGTGCCAGCAGTTACCGGCGGAACAATCAGCCCCAGCATTTT. V gene TRBV6-8 combines with J gene TRBJ1-5; D not resolved. V lost 2 bases and J lost 3, with 8 bases in between. CDR3 length equals 14 residues. The germline V gene has CDR1 MNHGY and CDR2 SAAAGT.

This clone was counted a few times. The CDR3 here is CASSPLGLGFYGYTF. CDR3 nucleotides: TGTGCCAGCAGTCCATTAGGACTGGGATTCTATGGCTACACCTTC. The chain combines TRBV28 with TRBJ1-2; the D is unclear. Germline assignment: CDR1 MDHEN and CDR2 SYDVKM. The CDR3 has 15 residues. Trimming took 5 bases from V and 4 from J, leaving 17 bases between them.

The chain is built from TRBV23-1 and TRBJ1-1; D unresolved. TRBV23-1 is marked as an open reading frame, function uncertain. Deletions cut 4 bases from V and 1 base from J, with 7 bases between. The CDR3 is 13 residues long. The CDR3 loop reads CASSLQENTEAFF. Here the CDR3 DNA reads TGCGCCAGCAGTCTACAAGAGAACACTGAAGCTTTCTTT.

The V gene is TRBV11-3, the J gene TRBJ2-1; 8 nucleotides align to TRBD2. Germline trimming cut 1 base from V and 7 bases from J; bases unmatched to any gene: 12. The CDR3 runs to 17 residues. Germline V CDR1 and CDR2: SGHNT, YENEEA. CDR3 residues: CASSLGTSRRPRNEQFF. The CDR3 coding sequence is TGTGCCAGCAGCTTAGGGACTAGCCGTCGTCCAAGGAATGAGCAGTTCTTC.

The chain links TRBV11-3 to TRBJ2-5; the match to TRBD2 covers 9 bases. Germline CDR1 and CDR2: SGHNT and YENEEA. V gave up 1 base and J gave up 4 bases; unmatched junction bases: 1. There are 14 residues in the CDR3. The CDR3 region is CASSLGGLAETQYF. The DNA of the CDR3 is TGTGCCAGCAGCTTAGGGGGACTAGCAGAGACCCAGTACTTC. The full variable domain, with the rest looked up from reference TRBV11-3 and TRBJ2-5, is EAGVVQSPRYKIIEKKQPVAFWCNPISGHNTLYWYLQNLGQGPELLIRYENEEAVDDSQLPKDRFSAERLKGVDSTLKIQPAELGDSAVYLCASSLGGLAETQYFGPGTRLLVL.

This chain connects TRBV28 to TRBJ2-5; TRBD2 agrees at 7 bases. Losses at the gene ends were 5 bases for V and 4 bases for J; bases not matched to a gene: 10. The V gene's germline CDR1 is MDHEN and CDR2 SYDVKM. CDR3 length equals 15 residues. The CDR3 DNA reads TGTGCCAGCAGTGCCAGGGAGGGGATGGGAGAGACCCAGTACTTC. This encodes CASSAREGMGETQYF.

This chain links TRBV6-8 with TRBJ1-1; the D gene is possibly TRBD1 (5 bases). CDR1 and CDR2 (germline): MNHGY, SAAAGT. V shed 2 bases and J shed 1 base, with 8 bases lying between them. The CDR3 is made up of 14 amino acids. The CDR3 loop reads CASSYGGRNTEAFF. The CDR3 DNA follows: TGTGCCAGCAGTTACGGGGGSAGGAACACTGAAGCTTTCTTT.

The V gene is TRBV11-3, the J gene TRBJ2-1; TRBD2 matches 12 bases. Germline-derived CDR1 and CDR2 are SGHNT and YENEEA. The CDR3 is 18 residues long. V lost 1 base and J lost 9; bases outside the gene matches: 13. CDR3 in amino acids: CASSLVGASGGALGEQFF. In nucleotides, the CDR3 is TGTGCCAGCAGCTTAGTAGGCGCTAGCGGGGGGGCATTGGGTGAGCAGTTCTTC.

This sequence joins TRBV6-4 and TRBJ1-5, with TRBD1 matching over 8 bases. In germline, CDR1 is MRHNA, CDR2 SNTAGT. The CDR3 sequence is 13 residues long. J gave up 7 bases and V 5 bases, and 4 bases lay outside the gene matches. The CDR3 DNA follows: TGTGCCAGCAGTCAGGGGGCCCCCCAGCCCCAGCATTTT. It yields the protein CASSQGAPQPQHF.

This chain uses TRBV11-3 with TRBJ1-5; no clear D gene. This CDR3 is built from 18 residues. Germline V CDR1 and CDR2: SGHNT, YENEEA. V was shortened by 1 base and J by 3 bases, with 19 bases between the two germline ends. The CDR3 spells CASSLGTLASYYNQPQHF. The CDR3 DNA reads TGTGCCAGCAGCTTAGGAACTTTGGCCAGTTACTACAATCAGCCCCAGCATTTT.

V is TRBV7-4 and J is TRBJ1-1; 11 bases are shared with TRBD1. The CDR3 has 14 amino acids. Per the germline V gene, CDR1 is SGHVT and CDR2 is SQSDAQ. V was pared by 3 bases and J by 6 bases, with 3 bases of the junction left unmatched. The CDR3, as DNA: TGTGCCAGCAGCTTCGGACAGGGGGCTTCTGAAGCTTTCTTT. Protein sequence: CASSFGQGASEAFF.

V and J are TRBV6-8 and TRBJ2-3, with TRBD2 matching 15 bases. The germline CDR1 and CDR2 sequences are MNHGY and SAAAGT. The CDR3 covers 15 residues. Trimming at V came to 6 bases and at J to 7 bases, leaving 5 bases not matched to a gene. Written as DNA, the CDR3 is TGTGCCAGCAGACAGGGACTAGCGGGGGGTAATACGCAGTATTTT. Its translation is CASRQGLAGGNTQYF.